This TCR beta chain was profiled in a study of blood T cell repertoires in COVID-19. Study in general: Researchers got acute and convalescent COVID-19 samples from the United States, Italy and Spain.

Libraries were prepared by immunoSEQ multiplex PCR; TCRdb keeps only in-frame clonotypes and omits some of them. The data hold nearly 35,000 clones, with about 78% observed a single time. This CDR3 has 14 residues. V shed 7 bases, J shed 10 bases, and the junction held 11 bases outside the gene matches. The germline V gene has CDR1 MNHEY and CDR2 SVGAGI. Input material: peripheral blood. The origin of this receptor is a woman aged 55-69 years with acute or convalescent COVID-19. V is TRBV6-5 and J is TRBJ2-1; TRBD2 agrees at 9 bases. The CDR3 DNA reads as TGTGCCAGCACTATCGGCGGGGGGGCTCGGGAGCAGTTCTTC. Translation gives CASTIGGGAREQFF.